What follows are 12 T cell receptor beta chains derived from one specimen sequenced in a study of shared clonotypes between healthy human individuals. Clones were read by immunoSEQ multiplex PCR, and TCRdb kept only the in-frame ones, dropping some. This sample yields fewer than 3 million clones, of which roughly 90% are seen a single time; 0.37% belongs to the top ten. Input material: naive CD4+ T cells from PBMCs. The subset: CD45RA+ positively selected. The receptors were gathered from a man younger than 30 in good health. Some clones in this sample may be carry-over from other donors' samples.

The chain employs TRBV11-1 and TRBJ2-5, with D possibly TRBD1 on 6 matching bases. This CDR3 has 14 residues. CDR1 is SGHAT, CDR2 FQDESV, per germline (reference sequence). V was shortened by 5 bases and J by 3 bases, with 13 bases between the two germline ends. In DNA, the CDR3 is TGTGCCAGCAGCCGAGACAGGCAGAAAGAGACCCAGTACTTC. It codes for CASSRDRQKETQYF.

This sequence joins TRBV5-1 and TRBJ2-2; TRBD2 matches at 14 bases. The CDR3 has 16 amino acids. Germline lookup yields CDR1 SGHRS and CDR2 YFSETQ. With 4 bases clipped from V and 6 bases from J, the junction kept 5 bases outside the gene matches. The CDR3 DNA reads as TGCGCCAGCAGCCTGACTAGCGGGAGGGGTTCCGGGGAGCTGTTTTTT. Amino acids: CASSLTSGRGSGELFF.

The J gene is TRBJ2-5, the V gene TRBV20-1; D uncertain. The CDR3 is 10 amino acids. Trimming pared 4 bases from V and 9 bases from J, leaving 9 bases between. CDR1 DFQATT and CDR2 SNEGSKA come from the germline V gene (reference sequence). The CDR3 loop is CSATIGAQYF. The CDR3 nucleotides are TGCAGTGCTACCATTGGGGCCCAGTACTTC.

V usage is TRBV28 and J usage is TRBJ2-3; no clear D gene. The CDR3 totals 11 residues. Germline V CDR1 and CDR2: MDHEN, SYDVKM. Deletions cut 7 bases from V and 2 bases from J, with 4 bases between. CDR3 protein: CASKVTDTQYF. Written as DNA, the CDR3 is TGTGCCAGCAAGGTCACAGATACGCAGTATTTT. Variable domain in full (rest from reference TRBV28 and TRBJ2-3): DVKVTQSSRYLVKRTGEKVFLECVQDMDHENMFWYRQDPGLGLRLIYFSYDVKMKEKGDIPEGYSVSREKKERFSLILESASTNQTSMYLCASKVTDTQYFGPGTRLTVL.

The V and J genes are TRBV4-3 and TRBJ1-5; D is undetermined. V lost 0 bases to trimming and J lost 3 bases, with 9 bases between them. The V gene's germline CDR1 is LGHNA and CDR2 YSLEER. The CDR3 contains 15 residues. The CDR3 nucleotides read TGCGCCAGCAGCCAAGAGGCCAGCCTCAATCAGCCCCAGCATTTT. The encoded protein is CASSQEASLNQPQHF.

The rearrangement links TRBV5-1 to TRBJ2-2, with D tentatively TRBD1 (5 bases). The CDR3 totals 18 residues. V lost 4 bases, J lost 6 bases, and 25 bases lay in between. Looked up from germline, CDR1 is SGHRS and CDR2 is YFSETQ. CDR3 in amino acids: CASSPWYLGQGLSGELFF. As DNA, the CDR3 is TGCGCCAGCAGCCCTTGGTACTTGGGGCAGGGTCTATCCGGGGAGCTGTTTTTT.

The chain links TRBV28 to TRBJ2-2; D uncertain. This CDR3 is built from 14 residues. CDR1 and CDR2 (germline): MDHEN, SYDVKM. V gave up 6 bases and J gave up 3 bases, with 11 bases separating them. Written as DNA, the CDR3 is TGTGCCAGCAGGGAATTAGGTTACACCGGGGAGCTGTTTTTT. This sequence encodes CASRELGYTGELFF.

This rearrangement joins TRBV5-4 to TRBJ2-3, with D possibly matching TRBD2 (6 bases). The CDR3 spans 13 residues. V was trimmed by 4 bases and J by 6 bases, leaving 12 bases between them. The germline gives CDR1 SGHNT, CDR2 YYREEE (reference sequence). CDR3 DNA: TGTGCCAGCAGCGCCCCACGGGGGGATACGCAGTATTTT. Protein sequence: CASSAPRGDTQYF.

This clone came up a few times. CDR3 DNA: TGTGCCAGCGGGGTAGGATGGGGCTATGGCTACACCTTC. This sequence encodes CASGVGWGYGYTF. The V and J genes are TRBV7-3 and TRBJ1-2; the D is unclear. V was clipped by 8 bases and J by 4 bases, with 14 bases between them. Germline CDR1 and CDR2: SGHTA and FQGTGA. This CDR3 is built from 13 residues.

V usage is TRBV5-1 and J usage is TRBJ2-3, with D perhaps TRBD2 (6 bases). This CDR3 has 14 residues. Deletions cut 4 bases from V and 4 bases from J, with 13 bases between. Germline V CDR1 and CDR2: SGHRS, YFSETQ. The CDR3: CASSNTSRPDTQYF. CDR3 nucleotide sequence: TGCGCCAGCAGCAATACTAGCCGACCAGATACGCAGTATTTT.

V usage is TRBV27 and J usage is TRBJ1-2, with a possible D match to TRBD1 (5 bases). Trimming cost V 8 bases and J 7 bases, with 17 bases left between them. Germline CDR1 is MNHEY and CDR2 is SMNVEV (reference sequence). CDR3 length: 13 amino acids. The DNA for the CDR3 is TGTGCCAGCCACAGCAGGGACGTAGGTGGCTACACCTTC. Its translation is CASHSRDVGGYTF.

The CDR3 region has the DNA TGTGCCAGCAGCGTCCAGCTGGGGGGGAACAATCAGCCCCAGCATTTT. It encodes CASSVQLGGNNQPQHF. The chain joins TRBV21-1 to TRBJ1-5. TRBV21-1 is annotated as a pseudogene. This CDR3 comprises 16 residues.